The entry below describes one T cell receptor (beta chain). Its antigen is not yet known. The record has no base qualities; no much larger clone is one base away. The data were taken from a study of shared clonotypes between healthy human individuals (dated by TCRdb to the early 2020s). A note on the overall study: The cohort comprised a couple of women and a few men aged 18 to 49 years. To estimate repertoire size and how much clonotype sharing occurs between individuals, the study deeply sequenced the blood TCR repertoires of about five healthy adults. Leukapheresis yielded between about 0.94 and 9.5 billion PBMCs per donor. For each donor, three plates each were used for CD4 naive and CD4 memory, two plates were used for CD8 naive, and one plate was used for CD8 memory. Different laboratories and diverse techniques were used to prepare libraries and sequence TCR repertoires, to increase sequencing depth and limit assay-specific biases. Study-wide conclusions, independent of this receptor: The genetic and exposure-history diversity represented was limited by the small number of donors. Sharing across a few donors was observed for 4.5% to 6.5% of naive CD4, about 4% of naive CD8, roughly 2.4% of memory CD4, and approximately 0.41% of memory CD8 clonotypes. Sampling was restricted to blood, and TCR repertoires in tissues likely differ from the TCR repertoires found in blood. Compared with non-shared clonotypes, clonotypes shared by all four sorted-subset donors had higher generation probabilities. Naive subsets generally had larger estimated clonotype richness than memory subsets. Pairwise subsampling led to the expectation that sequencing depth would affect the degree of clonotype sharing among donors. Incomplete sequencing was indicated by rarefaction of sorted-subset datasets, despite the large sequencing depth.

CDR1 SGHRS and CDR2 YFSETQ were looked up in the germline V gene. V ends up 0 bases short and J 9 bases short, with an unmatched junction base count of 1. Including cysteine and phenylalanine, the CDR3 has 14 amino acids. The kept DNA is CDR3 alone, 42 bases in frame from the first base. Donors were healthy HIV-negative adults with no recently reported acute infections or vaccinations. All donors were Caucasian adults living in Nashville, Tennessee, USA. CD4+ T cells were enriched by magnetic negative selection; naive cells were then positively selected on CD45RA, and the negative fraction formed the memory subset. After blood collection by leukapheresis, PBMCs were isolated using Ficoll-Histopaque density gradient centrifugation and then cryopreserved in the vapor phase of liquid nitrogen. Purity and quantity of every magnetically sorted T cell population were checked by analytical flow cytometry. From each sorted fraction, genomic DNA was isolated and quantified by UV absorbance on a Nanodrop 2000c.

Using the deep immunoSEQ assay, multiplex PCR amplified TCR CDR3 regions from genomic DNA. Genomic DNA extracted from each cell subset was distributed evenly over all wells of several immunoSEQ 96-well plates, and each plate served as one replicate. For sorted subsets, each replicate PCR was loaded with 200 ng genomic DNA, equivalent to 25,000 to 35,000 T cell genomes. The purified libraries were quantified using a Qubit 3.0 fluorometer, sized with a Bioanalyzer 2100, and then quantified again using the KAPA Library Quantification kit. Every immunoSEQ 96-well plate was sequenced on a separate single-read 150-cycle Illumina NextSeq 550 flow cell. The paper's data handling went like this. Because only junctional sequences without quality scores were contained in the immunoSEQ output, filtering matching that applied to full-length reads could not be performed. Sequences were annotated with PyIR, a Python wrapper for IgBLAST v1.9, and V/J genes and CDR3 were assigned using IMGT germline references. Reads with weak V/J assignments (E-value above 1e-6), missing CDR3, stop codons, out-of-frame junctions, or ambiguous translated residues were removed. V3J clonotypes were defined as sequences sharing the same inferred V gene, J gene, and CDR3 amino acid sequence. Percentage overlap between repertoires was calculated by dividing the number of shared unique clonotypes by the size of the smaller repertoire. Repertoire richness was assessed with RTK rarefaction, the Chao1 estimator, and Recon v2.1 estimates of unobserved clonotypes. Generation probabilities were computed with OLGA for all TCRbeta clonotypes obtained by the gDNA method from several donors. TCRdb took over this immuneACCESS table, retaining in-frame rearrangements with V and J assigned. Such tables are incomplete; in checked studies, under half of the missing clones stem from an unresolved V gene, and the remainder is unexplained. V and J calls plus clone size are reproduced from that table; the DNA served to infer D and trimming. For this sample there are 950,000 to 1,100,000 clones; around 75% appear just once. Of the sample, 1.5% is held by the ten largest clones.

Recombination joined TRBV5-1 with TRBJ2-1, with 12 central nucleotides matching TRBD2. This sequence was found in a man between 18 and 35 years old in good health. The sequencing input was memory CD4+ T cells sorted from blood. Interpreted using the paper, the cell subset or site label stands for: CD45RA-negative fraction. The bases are TGCGCCAGCAGCTTGGTACTAGCGGGAGGTGAGCAGTTCTTC. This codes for CASSLVLAGGEQFF.